This T cell receptor beta chain was observed in a study of T cell repertoires in cytomegalovirus infection. Study overall: Peptides in the study included HLA-C-restricted and HLA-B-restricted CMV epitopes. Indicated by public TCR beta signatures were CMV infection and matching HLA type. Overall study findings and caveats: Ex vivo responses were dominated by HLA-C-restricted CMV-specific TCR beta clonotypes.

MiXCR, applied by TCRdb to the reads, yields one record per CDR3 protein. The sample carries 300,000 to 400,000 distinct CDR3 sequences, about 29% recorded once. In its sample, this clonotype was seen a few times. What it binds is unknown. Per germline, CDR1 MDHEN and CDR2 SYDVKM. The CDR3 length is 16 residues. V was pared by 4 bases and J by 3 bases, with 19 bases between. The source material was cultured PBMCs, sampled from culture after CMV antigen stimulation. The origin of this receptor is a human donor in good health (CMV status not recorded). Some clones in this sample may be carry-over from other donors' samples. The J gene is TRBJ2-7, the V gene TRBV28; perhaps TRBD1 as D (5 bases). In nucleotides, the CDR3 is TGTGCCAGCAGTTCCTCCTCCTTCGAGGACAACTACGAGCAGTACTTC. It translates to CASSSSSFEDNYEQYF.